These 20 T cell receptor beta chains share one sample of origin, sequenced in a study of T cell changes during pregnancy in multiple sclerosis. Generated by immunoSEQ multiplex PCR, the TCRdb table keeps only in-frame clones and is missing some. Of just over 15,000 clones in the sample, 65% to 90% were seen once. The sample was CD8+ T cells from peripheral blood mononuclear cells, taken after pregnancy. These receptors were taken from a female donor in good health, enrolled as a control in a pregnancy study.

This clone was counted at least ten times. This chain links TRBV27 with TRBJ2-7, with D unresolved. The CDR3 contains 11 residues. Germline lookup yields CDR1 MNHEY and CDR2 SMNVEV (reference sequence). V was pared by 5 bases and J by 2 bases, with 4 bases between. The CDR3 reads CASSQTYEQYF. CDR3 nucleotide sequence: TGTGCCAGCAGTCAAACCTACGAGCAGTACTTC.

The chain joins TRBV27 to TRBJ2-5; the match to TRBD2 covers 7 bases. CDR1 and CDR2 from the germline V gene are MNHEY and SMNVEV (reference sequence). The V and J ends lost 5 bases and 5 bases, in that order; junction bases with no gene match: 14. CDR3 length equals 16 residues. The chain's CDR3 is CASSLRLARGSETQYF. The DNA for the CDR3 is TGTGCCAGCAGTCTACGACTAGCCCGGGGTTCGGAGACCCAGTACTTC.

V gene TRBV5-1 combines with J gene TRBJ2-3, with 8 bases matching TRBD1. V shed 4 bases, J shed 2 bases, and the junction held 9 bases outside the gene matches. This CDR3 is 16 amino acids long. Per the germline V gene, CDR1 is SGHRS and CDR2 is YFSETQ. CDR3 in amino acids: CASSQNGQGYTDTQYF. The DNA of the CDR3 is TGCGCCAGCAGCCAAAACGGACAGGGTTACACAGATACGCAGTATTTT.

The chain links TRBV5-1 to TRBJ2-1; possibly TRBD1 for D (6 bases). From germline, CDR1 is SGHRS and CDR2 YFSETQ. With 3 bases removed from V and 4 bases from J, the gap between germline ends came to 17 bases. This CDR3 comprises 16 residues. CDR3 sequence: CASSSEIRDKYNEQFF. CDR3 coding DNA: TGCGCCAGCAGCTCGGAGATCCGGGACAAGTACAATGAGCAGTTCTTC.

The rearrangement uses TRBV27 and TRBJ2-3, with 9 bases that match TRBD2. V shed 6 bases, J shed 9 bases, and the junction held 1 base outside the gene matches. This CDR3 spans 11 amino acids. Germline assignment: CDR1 MNHEY and CDR2 SMNVEV (reference sequence). The CDR3: CASRAGGTQYF. CDR3 in DNA: TGTGCCAGCAGGGCGGGGGGGACGCAGTATTTT.

The chain has TRBV9 and TRBJ1-2; no clear D. Trimming left V 0 bases short and J 8 bases short, with 11 bases between. The length of the CDR3 is 13 residues. CDR1 SGDLS and CDR2 YYNGEE come from the germline V gene. The CDR3 sequence is CASSVATGEGYTF. CDR3 sequence (DNA): TGTGCCAGCAGCGTAGCTACCGGGGAAGGCTACACCTTC. Variable domain in full (rest from reference TRBV9 and TRBJ1-2): DSGVTQTPKHLITATGQRVTLRCSPRSGDLSVYWYQQSLDQGLQFLIQYYNGEERAKGNILERFSAQQFPDLHSELNLSSLELGDSALYFCASSVATGEGYTFGSGTRLTVV.

The gene calls are TRBV29-1 and TRBJ2-1; 7 nucleotides line up with TRBD2. Losses at the gene ends were 5 bases for V and 2 bases for J; bases not matched to a gene: 0. Germline V lookup: CDR1 SQVTM, CDR2 ANQGSEA. The CDR3 covers 12 residues. The CDR3 is CSVRGAYNEQFF. CDR3 in DNA: TGCAGCGTTCGGGGGGCCTACAATGAGCAGTTCTTC.

V gene TRBV29-1 combines with J gene TRBJ2-7; 9 positions match TRBD2. Germline CDR1 SQVTM, CDR2 ANQGSEA. CDR3 length equals 13 residues. V shed 6 bases, J shed 2 bases, and the junction held 5 bases outside the gene matches. The CDR3 reads CSVAAGGPYEQYF. The CDR3 DNA sequence: TGCAGCGTGGCGGCGGGAGGGCCCTACGAGCAGTACTTC.

Only a few counts were recorded for this clone. The chain employs TRBV6-4 and TRBJ1-6, with a possible D match to TRBD1 (5 bases). CDR1 is MRHNA and CDR2 is SNTAGT in the germline V gene. With 3 bases removed from V and 5 bases from J, the gap between germline ends came to 5 bases. This CDR3 has 13 amino acids. The CDR3 bases are TGTGCCAGCAGTGAGGACAATAATTCACCCCTCCACTTT. It is translated as CASSEDNNSPLHF.

This rearrangement joins TRBV7-2 to TRBJ2-7; 11 positions match TRBD1. The length of the CDR3 is 17 residues. The V and J ends lost 2 bases and 2 bases, in that order; junction bases with no gene match: 8. Germline V gene data show CDR1 as SGHTA and CDR2 as FQGNSA. CDR3 protein: CASSLFNRDRGTYEQYF. CDR3 coding DNA: TGTGCCAGCAGCTTATTCAACCGGGACAGGGGGACCTACGAGCAGTACTTC.

The chain employs TRBV9 and TRBJ1-4, with a tentative D call TRBD1 (5 bases). This CDR3 contains 15 residues. In germline, CDR1 is SGDLS, CDR2 YYNGEE. The germline V and J ends were trimmed by 3 bases and 8 bases, with 17 bases remaining between them. CDR3 sequence (DNA): TGTGCCAGCAGCGCCTTCGGGGCGCGGGAAGAAAAACTGTTTTTT. Translating gives CASSAFGAREEKLFF.

The chain combines TRBV4-1 with TRBJ2-3; TRBD2 is a possible D gene (5 bases). V lost 0 bases, J lost 6 bases, and 13 bases lay in between. The CDR3 is 15 amino acids. Germline lookup yields CDR1 MGHRA and CDR2 YSYEKL. The CDR3 region has the DNA TGCGCCAGCAGCCAAGAAGAGGACGGCGGGGATACGCAGTATTTT. This encodes CASSQEEDGGDTQYF.

The chain couples TRBV6-4 to TRBJ2-2, with D possibly matching TRBD2 (6 bases). Between the trimmed V and J ends, which lost 4 bases and 1 base, there was a span of 7 bases. Germline values: CDR1 MRHNA, CDR2 SNTAGT. This CDR3 contains 14 residues. CDR3 protein: CASSGGLNTGELFF. The CDR3 DNA sequence: TGTGCCAGCAGTGGGGGACTGAACACCGGGGAGCTGTTTTTT.

This clone was counted a single time. This chain uses TRBV15 with TRBJ2-7; D might be TRBD2 (5 bases). This CDR3 contains 15 residues. Germline lookup yields CDR1 LNHNV and CDR2 YYDKDF (reference sequence). V lost 3 bases to trimming and J lost 3 bases, with 15 bases between them. In DNA form, the CDR3 reads TGTGCCACCAGCAGTGGAGGACTCCCTGACTACGAGCAGTACTTC. It codes for CATSSGGLPDYEQYF. The full variable domain, with the rest looked up from reference TRBV15 and TRBJ2-7, is DAMVIQNPRYQVTQFGKPVTLSCSQTLNHNVMYWYQQKSSQAPKLLFHYYDKDFNNEADTPDNFQSRRPNTSFCFLDIRSPGLGDTAMYLCATSSGGLPDYEQYFGPGTRLTVT.

The rearrangement links TRBV6-4 to TRBJ2-3; possibly TRBD2 for D (6 bases). Germline CDR1 MRHNA, CDR2 SNTAGT. This CDR3 contains 14 residues. Trimming removed 2 bases at V and 0 bases at J, with 6 bases between. The CDR3 sequence: CASSDSGSTDTQYF. The CDR3 nucleotides are TGTGCCAGCAGTGACAGCGGGAGCACAGATACGCAGTATTTT.

The chain is built from TRBV6-1 and TRBJ2-4, with D tentatively TRBD2 (5 bases). The CDR3 has 18 residues. The V gene lost 2 bases and the J gene lost 0 bases, with 17 bases spanning the gap. Germline values: CDR1 MNHNS, CDR2 SASEGT. In DNA form, the CDR3 reads TGTGCCAGCAGTGAAATGCCCGGGGTGGACCTAGCCAAAAACATTCAGTACTTC. Its protein product is CASSEMPGVDLAKNIQYF.

CDR3 protein: CASSQGTDSTDTQYF. In nucleotides, the CDR3 is TGTGCCAGCAGCCAAGGGACAGATAGCACAGATACGCAGTATTTT. The chain is built from TRBV7-3 and TRBJ2-3; TRBD1 matches 7 bases. The germline V gene has CDR1 SGHTA and CDR2 FQGTGA. This CDR3 comprises 15 residues. V lost 5 bases to trimming and J lost 0 bases; unmatched junction nucleotides: 5.

A few counts support this clone. This chain's CDR3 is CSVMGLTYEQYF. CDR3 DNA: TGCAGCGTTATGGGCCTCACCTACGAGCAGTACTTC. The J gene is TRBJ2-7, the V gene TRBV29-1; D gene ambiguous. V was pared by 5 bases and J by 2 bases, with 10 bases between. The CDR3 runs 12 residues. CDR1 is SQVTM, CDR2 ANQGSEA, per germline.

The chain couples TRBV6-4 to TRBJ2-2; 11 positions agree with TRBD2. From germline, CDR1 is MRHNA and CDR2 SNTAGT. This CDR3 has 14 residues. V lost 4 bases to trimming and J lost 6 bases; unmatched junction nucleotides: 1. In DNA form, the CDR3 reads TGTGCCAGCAGTGCTAGCGGGGGGTCCGGGGAGCTGTTTTTT. Translated, it gives CASSASGGSGELFF.

The rearrangement joins TRBV15 to TRBJ2-1; a weak D match, TRBD2 (6 bases). There are 18 residues in the CDR3. Germline CDR1 is LNHNV and CDR2 is YYDKDF (reference sequence). Trimming pared 9 bases from V and 0 bases from J, leaving 24 bases between. As DNA, the CDR3 is TGTGCCACGTCAACTGCCGAGGGACTCCCGAGCTCCTACAATGAGCAGTTCTTC. As protein: CATSTAEGLPSSYNEQFF.